This T cell receptor beta chain was sequenced for a study of siplizumab effects on memory and regulatory T cells. Measured with immunoSEQ multiplex PCR; TCRdb has only the in-frame clones, and not every one. The sample lists some 120,000 clones; approximately 94% were seen once. This clone was detected only once. The V gene lost 5 bases and the J gene lost 5 bases, with 15 bases spanning the gap. CDR3 length: 15 amino acids. CDR1 and CDR2 (germline): SGHAT, FQDESV (reference sequence). What was sequenced was non-Treg CD4+ T cells sorted from blood. The chain carries TRBV11-1 and TRBJ2-2; D gene unclear. This TCR came from a human donor in good health. The CDR3 DNA is TGTGCCAGCAGCCTCACCGGAATCGAGACCGGGGAGCTGTTTTTT. As protein: CASSLTGIETGELFF.